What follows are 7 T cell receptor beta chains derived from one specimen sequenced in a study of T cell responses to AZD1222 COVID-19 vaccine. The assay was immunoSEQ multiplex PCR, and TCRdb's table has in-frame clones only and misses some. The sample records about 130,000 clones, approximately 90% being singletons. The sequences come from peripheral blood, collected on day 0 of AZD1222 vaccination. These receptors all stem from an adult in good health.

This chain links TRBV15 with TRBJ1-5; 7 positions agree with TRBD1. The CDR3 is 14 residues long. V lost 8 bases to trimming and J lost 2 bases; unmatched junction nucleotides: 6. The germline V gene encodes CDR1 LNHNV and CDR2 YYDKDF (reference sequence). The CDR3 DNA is TGTGCCACCTCAATAGACAGGGGCAATCAGCCCCAGCATTTT. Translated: CATSIDRGNQPQHF.

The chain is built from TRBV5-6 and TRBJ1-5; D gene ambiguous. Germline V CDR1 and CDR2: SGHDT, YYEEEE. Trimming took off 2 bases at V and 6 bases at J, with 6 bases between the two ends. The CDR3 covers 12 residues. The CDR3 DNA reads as TGTGCCAGCAGCTTAACGGGTCAGCCCCAGCATTTT. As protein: CASSLTGQPQHF.

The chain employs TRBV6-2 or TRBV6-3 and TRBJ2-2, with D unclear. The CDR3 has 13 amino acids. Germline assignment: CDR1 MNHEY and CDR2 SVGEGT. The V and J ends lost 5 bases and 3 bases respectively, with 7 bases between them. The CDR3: CASSTTHTGELFF. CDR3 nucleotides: TGTGCCAGCAGTACAACTCACACCGGGGAGCTGTTTTTT.

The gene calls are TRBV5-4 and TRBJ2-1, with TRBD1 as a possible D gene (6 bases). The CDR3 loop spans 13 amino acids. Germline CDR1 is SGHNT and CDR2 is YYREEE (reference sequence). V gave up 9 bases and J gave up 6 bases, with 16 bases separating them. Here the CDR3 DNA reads TGTGCCACCGGGAACAGGGCAAGCAATGAGCAGTTCTTC. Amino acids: CATGNRASNEQFF. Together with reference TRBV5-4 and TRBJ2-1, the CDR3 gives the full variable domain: ETGVTQSPTHLIKTRGQQVTLRCSSQSGHNTVSWYQQALGQGPQFIFQYYREEENGRGNFPPRFSGLQFPNYSSELNVNALELDDSALYLCATGNRASNEQFFGPGTRLTVL.

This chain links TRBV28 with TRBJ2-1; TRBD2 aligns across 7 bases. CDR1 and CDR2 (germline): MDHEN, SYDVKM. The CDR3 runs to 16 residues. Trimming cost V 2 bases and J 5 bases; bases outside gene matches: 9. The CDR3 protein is CASSLAGAPADNEQFF. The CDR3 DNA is TGTGCCAGCAGTTTAGCGGGAGCCCCGGCTGACAATGAGCAGTTCTTC. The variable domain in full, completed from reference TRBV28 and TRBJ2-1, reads DVKVTQSSRYLVKRTGEKVFLECVQDMDHENMFWYRQDPGLGLRLIYFSYDVKMKEKGDIPEGYSVSREKKERFSLILESASTNQTSMYLCASSLAGAPADNEQFFGPGTRLTVL.

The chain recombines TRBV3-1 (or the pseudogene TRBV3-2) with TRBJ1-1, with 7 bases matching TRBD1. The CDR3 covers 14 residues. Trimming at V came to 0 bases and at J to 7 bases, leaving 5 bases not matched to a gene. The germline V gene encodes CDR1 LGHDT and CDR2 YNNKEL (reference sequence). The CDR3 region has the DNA TGTGCCAGCAGCCAAGATCTGCAGGGGGTTGAAGCTTTCTTT. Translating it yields CASSQDLQGVEAFF.

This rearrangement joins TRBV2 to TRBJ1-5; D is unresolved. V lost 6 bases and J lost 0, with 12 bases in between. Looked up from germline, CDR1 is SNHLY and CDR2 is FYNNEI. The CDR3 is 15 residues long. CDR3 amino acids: CASSYTLNSNQPQHF. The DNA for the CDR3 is TGTGCCAGCAGCTACACTTTAAATAGCAATCAGCCCCAGCATTTT.